This T cell receptor (beta chain) was captured in a study of prognosis after radiotherapy for stage I lung cancer. Study details: Between early 2018 and early 2019, patients with stage I non-small cell lung cancer were enrolled. Distant metastasis occurred in several patients at a median of approximately seven months after radiotherapy, while some 15 showed no significant progression. Among 7 or 8 patients the tumors were squamous cell carcinoma, and among some 12 they were adenocarcinoma.

This clonotype turned up a few times. What it binds is not known. This likely came from a read error, as a far larger clone is one base away. Study-level findings and limits: Tumor specificity was not determined for the expanded TCR clones.

The germline V and J ends were trimmed by 5 bases and 2 bases, with 13 bases remaining between them. Germline-derived CDR1 and CDR2 are MNHNS and SASEGT. This CDR3 has 14 amino acids. Genomic DNA was subjected to two-round multiplex PCR for amplification of TCR beta CDR3. Round-one PCR had primers specific to each TRBV and TRBJ gene. From the multiplex PCR reads, TCRdb called clonotypes with MiXCR, one entry per CDR3 protein. The repertoire consists of 15,000 or so distinct CDR3 sequences, with roughly 28% occurring once and the leading ten covering 25% to 40%. The rearrangement uses TRBV6-1 and TRBJ2-7; D is unresolved. This clonotype was sampled from a donor at least 50 years old with non-small cell lung cancer. Sample: PBMCs, taken before or after stereotactic body radiation therapy (not recorded which). The CDR3 protein is CASSSQAVTYEQYF. For the CDR3, the DNA is TGTGCCAGCAGTTCCCAGGCGGTGACCTACGAGCAGTACTTC.